The 12 T cell receptor beta chains presented below share a single source sample, sequenced in a study of CD8 T cells in ankylosing spondylitis (dated by TCRdb to 2015 to 2018). Libraries came from 5' RACE. Sequencing was carried out with an Illumina HiSeq 2500. TCRdb trimmed the raw reads at Q25, called clones with MiXCR and kept productive beta chains. Rows are combined by CDR3 protein, so each entry shows the most common genes and DNA. The sample table holds 250,000 to 350,000 distinct CDR3 sequences, of which more than 20% were seen once. Roughly 3.4% of the sample rests with the top ten. The sequencing sample was made of blood, either unsorted or a sorted T cell fraction (not recorded which). Receptors originate from a female donor with ankylosing spondylitis or in good health (not recorded which).

The CDR3 protein is CASSDNPGQVSYEQYF. The CDR3 coding sequence is TGTGCCAGCAGTGATAATCCGGGACAGGTCTCCTACGAGCAGTACTTC. The V and J genes are TRBV7-6 and TRBJ2-7, with 8 bases lining up with TRBD1. Germline V gene lookup returns CDR1 SGHVS and CDR2 FNYEAQ. The CDR3 contains 16 residues. Trimming at V came to 6 bases and at J to 0 bases, leaving 10 bases not matched to a gene.

The chain employs TRBV10-3 and TRBJ2-3, with D perhaps TRBD2 (5 bases). The CDR3 is 14 residues long. The germline V gene encodes CDR1 ENHRY and CDR2 SYGVKD. Trimming pared 10 bases from V and 6 bases from J, leaving 20 bases between. The DNA of the CDR3 is TGTGCCACCATTGGGAGCGTACGGACGGATACGCAGTATTTT. Amino acid sequence: CATIGSVRTDTQYF.

The gene calls are TRBV6-2 or TRBV6-3 and TRBJ2-5; 8 bases match TRBD1. V lost 4 bases to trimming and J lost 2 bases; unmatched junction nucleotides: 6. The CDR3 covers 15 residues. The V gene's germline CDR1 is MNHEY and CDR2 SVGEGT. The CDR3 DNA follows: TGTGCCAGCAGTTGGAGGACAGGGAGACAAGAGACCCAGTACTTC. Its translation is CASSWRTGRQETQYF.

This clonotype was observed a few times. J is TRBJ2-1 and V is TRBV29-1; TRBD1 aligns across 9 bases. The junction had 7 bases not matched to a gene; V was cut back by 6 bases and J by 13 bases. The CDR3 contains 11 residues. Per germline, CDR1 SQVTM and CDR2 ANQGSEA. CDR3 nucleotide sequence: TGCAGCGTCGGACCGGGACAGGGACAGTTCTTC. This gives the protein CSVGPGQGQFF.

In its sample, this clonotype was seen a few times. The genes are TRBV6-2 or TRBV6-3 and TRBJ1-1; D gene ambiguous. CDR3 size: 11 residues. In germline, CDR1 is MNHEY, CDR2 SVGEGT. Trimming cost V 10 bases and J 1 base, with 7 bases left between them. The CDR3 is CATTRNTEAFF. The CDR3 coding sequence is TGTGCCACCACGAGGAACACTGAAGCTTTCTTT.

This clonotype was counted at least ten times. This chain uses TRBV29-1 with TRBJ1-2, with 10 positions matching TRBD1. There are 13 residues in the CDR3. The germline gives CDR1 SQVTM, CDR2 ANQGSEA. V dropped 0 bases and J dropped 8; count of bases not matched to a gene: 3. CDR3 amino acids: CSVEDPTGGGYTF. DNA for the CDR3: TGCAGCGTTGAAGACCCGACAGGGGGCGGCTACACCTTC.

V is TRBV30 and J is TRBJ2-2; D may be TRBD2 (5 bases). This CDR3 spans 16 amino acids. The V end was cut by 4 bases, the J end by 6 bases, with 21 bases between. Germline loops: CDR1 GTSNPN, CDR2 SVGIG (reference sequence). The CDR3 reads CAWTFPTPGGPGELFF. The DNA for the CDR3 is TGTGCCTGGACCTTCCCTACCCCAGGAGGTCCCGGGGAGCTGTTTTTT.

The J gene is TRBJ2-5, the V gene TRBV11-2; D uncertain. Trimming pared 1 base from V and 2 bases from J, leaving 8 bases between. Germline V gene data show CDR1 as SGHAT and CDR2 as FQNNGV. CDR3 length: 14 amino acids. The CDR3 loop reads CASSLGSIQETQYF. CDR3 coding DNA: TGTGCCAGCAGCTTAGGGTCAATTCAAGAGACCCAGTACTTC.

The chain carries TRBV6-5 and TRBJ1-3, with D perhaps matching TRBD1 (5 bases). This CDR3 has 15 residues. Trimming took off 6 bases at V and 4 bases at J, with 16 bases between the two ends. Germline CDR1 and CDR2: MNHEY and SVGAGI. The CDR3 sequence: CASRPVGENGNTIYF. The DNA of the CDR3 is TGTGCCAGCAGACCCGTAGGGGAGAACGGAAACACCATATATTTT.

There are many counts of this clonotype. This chain links TRBV7-2 with TRBJ2-3; D may be TRBD2 (6 bases). The germline V gene encodes CDR1 SGHTA and CDR2 FQGNSA. This CDR3 contains 17 residues. V was clipped by 1 base and J by 0 bases, with 14 bases between them. The CDR3 bases are TGTGCCAGCAGCTTAGGGCACGGGGGAGGAAGCACAGATACGCAGTATTTT. Its protein is CASSLGHGGGSTDTQYF.

This clonotype was seen only a few times. The J gene is TRBJ2-3, the V gene TRBV24-1; 8 nucleotides line up with TRBD2. With 3 bases clipped from V and 2 bases from J, the junction kept 12 bases outside the gene matches. CDR3 length equals 18 residues. CDR1 and CDR2 (germline): KGHDR, SFDVKD. As DNA, the CDR3 is TGTGCCACCAGTGATCGCAGAGCGACGGGAGGGCACACAGATACGCAGTATTTT. The encoded protein is CATSDRRATGGHTDTQYF.

V gene TRBV20-1 combines with J gene TRBJ1-2, with D possibly being TRBD1 (6 bases). V was cut by 0 bases and J by 3 bases, with 17 bases left in between. There are 16 residues in the CDR3. Germline CDR1 and CDR2: DFQATT and SNEGSKA (reference sequence). CDR3 nucleotide sequence: TGCAGTGCTAGAGATCCCCTCAGGGGTCGGGACTATGGCTACACCTTC. It yields the protein CSARDPLRGRDYGYTF.